The clone carrying this T cell receptor beta chain came up once. Its antigen remains unidentified. This sample stems from a study of vaccination and CD4 T cells after COVID-19. Study information: Stimulation of the cells used overlapping spike peptide pools from SARS-CoV-2 and from the common cold coronaviruses HCoV-NL63, HCoV-OC43 and HCoV-229E.

Treatment noted: approximately nine-day PBMC culture with coronavirus spike peptide pools or control peptides (ViraFEST assay). The culture of more than 1.5 million PBMCs per well included 8.5 to 10 IU/ml IL-2 and 8.5 to 10 ug/ml peptide pools. The length of the CDR3 is 14 residues. Germline V gene data show CDR1 as SGHAT and CDR2 as FQNNGV. Trimming removed 1 base from V and 3 bases from J, with 10 bases in between. Sequencing of cultured CD4+ T cell DNA used the Oncomine TCR Beta short-read assay. TCRdb fed the PCR reads into MiXCR, producing one record per CDR3 protein. The sample yields about 20,000 distinct CDR3 sequences, roughly 50% seen once.

This sequence originates from a human donor who had recovered from COVID-19. Sequencing used CD4+ T cells from blood, cultured in vitro. V and J are TRBV11-2 and TRBJ2-7; D is perhaps TRBD1 (5 bases). CDR3 amino acids: CASSLVRAYYEQYF. CDR3 in DNA: TGTGCCAGCAGCTTAGTCAGGGCTTACTACGAGCAGTACTTC.